This is a list of T cell receptor beta chains from one sample in a study of cytomegalovirus exposure and HLA in healthy donors. Some clones are missing from TCRdb's copy, which holds only in-frame ones; the method was immunoSEQ multiplex PCR. The sample lists about 170,000 clones; 80% to 90% were seen once. The sample was PBMCs. These receptors originate from a woman in her late teens or twenties in good health and CMV-seronegative. Each CDR3 is given with its conserved first and last residue. The D gene is left open where the match is weak. Some rows mark clone size as missing; the rest say once, few, many or name a class of expanded clone.

J | D | size | V | DNA | CDR3
TRBJ2-7 | TRBD1 | - | TRBV18 | TGTGCCAGCTCACCACCGGGACAGGGGACCTACGAGCAGTACTTC | CASSPPGQGTYEQYF
TRBJ2-5 | TRBD1 | - | TRBV2 | TGTGCCAGCGAGGTGGGACAGGCTGGTGAGACCCAGTACTTC | CASEVGQAGETQYF
TRBJ2-5 | TRBD2 | - | TRBV5-1 | TGCGCCAGCAGCTTGGGTCGGGGGAGGGGAGAGACCCAGTACTTC | CASSLGRGRGETQYF
TRBJ1-2 | - | few | TRBV19 | TGTGCCAGTAGCCCCCAGGGTTTTTATGGCTACACCTTC | CASSPQGFYGYTF
TRBJ2-7 | - | - | TRBV5-5 | TGTGCCAGCAGCTTGGCGGGGACATTGAGCTCCTACGAGCAGTACTTC | CASSLAGTLSSYEQYF
TRBJ2-1 | TRBD1 | - | TRBV7-2 | TGTGCCAGCAGCTTGACAGGGGGCTACAATGAGCAGTTCTTC | CASSLTGGYNEQFF
TRBJ1-5 | - | - | TRBV5-8 | TGTGCCAGCAGCATCACAACTCAGGGGAATCAGCCCCAGCATTTT | CASSITTQGNQPQHF
TRBJ1-1 | - | - | TRBV18 | TGTGCCAGCTCACCAAACAGGGATGGGGAGGCTTTCTTT | CASSPNRDGEAFF
TRBJ2-3 | TRBD2 | - | TRBV6-5 | TGTGCCAGCAGTTATGATCCAGCGGGATATGCGGATACGCAGTATTTT | CASSYDPAGYADTQYF
TRBJ1-6 | - | - | TRBV7-9 | TGTGCCAGCAGCTTAAGAGGAGTCAGTGATAATTCACCCCTCCACTTT | CASSLRGVSDNSPLHF
TRBJ1-1 | - | - | TRBV11-2 | TGTGCCAGCAGCTTAACTGGGCCAGGGCGGGGAACTGAAGCTTTCTTT | CASSLTGPGRGTEAFF
TRBJ1-2 | TRBD1 | - | TRBV14 | TGTGCCAGCAGCTTTCGGACAGGGGTGGGCTATGGCTACACCTTC | CASSFRTGVGYGYTF
TRBJ2-1 | TRBD2 | once | TRBV27 | TGTGCCAGCGGCGGCGGCGGGAGGGGGGGTGAGCAGTTCTTC | CASGGGGRGGEQFF
TRBJ1-6 | - | - | TRBV5-1 | TGCGCCAGCAGCTCGTTGATGAGAAGCTCCTATAATTCACCCCTCCACTTT | CASSSLMRSSYNSPLHF
TRBJ2-1 | TRBD2 | - | TRBV30 | TGTGCCTGGAGAGGGTTAGCGGGCTCCTACAATGAGCAGTTCTTC | CAWRGLAGSYNEQFF
TRBJ1-2 | - | - | TRBV19 | TGTGCCAGTAATACCCCAGACAGGTTCTATGGCTACACCTTC | CASNTPDRFYGYTF
TRBJ2-5 | - | - | TRBV11-1 | TGTGCCAGCAGCTTCGGACAGTTCCAAGAGACCCAGTACTTC | CASSFGQFQETQYF
TRBJ2-7 | TRBD1 | - | TRBV4-1 | TGCGCCAGCAGCCAACAGACAGGGGGAACCTACGAGCAGTACTTC | CASSQQTGGTYEQYF
TRBJ2-5 | TRBD2 | - | TRBV7-9 | TGTGCCAGCAGCTTCTCTAGCGGGGGGCAAGAGACCCAGTACTTC | CASSFSSGGQETQYF
TRBJ2-7 | TRBD2 | - | TRBV10-3 | TGTGCCATCAGTGACTGGACTAGCGGGAAAATAGCTTACGAGCAGTACTTC | CAISDWTSGKIAYEQYF
TRBJ2-7 | - | once | TRBV7-9 | TGTGCCAGCAGCTTAGGTCGGGATTACGAGCAGTACTTC | CASSLGRDYEQYF
TRBJ2-2 | - | - | TRBV19 | TGTGCCAGTAGTAGTTCACTTAACACCGGGGAGCTGTTTTTT | CASSSSLNTGELFF
TRBJ1-2 | - | few | TRBV4-1 | TGCGCCAGCAGCCAAGAATCCCCGGGGGGCAACTATGGCTACACCTTC | CASSQESPGGNYGYTF
TRBJ2-7 | - | - | TRBV9 | TGTGCCAGCAGCGTCCCAGGGGAGCCGTACGAGCAGTACTTC | CASSVPGEPYEQYF
TRBJ2-3 | - | - | TRBV27 | TGTGCCAGCAGTTTTGGGGGCGAGGCGCAGTATTTT | CASSFGGEAQYF
TRBJ2-7 | TRBD2 | - | TRBV7-3 | TGTGCCAGCAGCTTCCTAGCGGGCTACGAGCAGTACTTC | CASSFLAGYEQYF
TRBJ1-3 | - | - | TRBV18 | TGTGCCAGCTCACCCCCCGGGATCTCTGCTGGAAACACCATATATTTT | CASSPPGISAGNTIYF
TRBJ2-4 | - | - | TRBV10-2 | TGCGCCAGCAGTGAACCAGCAGAGGGCATTCAGTACTTC | CASSEPAEGIQYF
TRBJ2-7 | - | - | TRBV7-6 | TGTGCCAGCAGCTTAGGAGGGTCCGGCGAGCAGTACTTC | CASSLGGSGEQYF
TRBJ1-2 | TRBD1 | - | TRBV2 | TGTGCCAGCTTGGGACAGGTCCACAGTGGCTACACCTTC | CASLGQVHSGYTF
TRBJ2-3 | - | - | TRBV5-1 | TGCGCCAGCAGCCAGGACAGAGATACGCAGTATTTT | CASSQDRDTQYF
TRBJ1-1 | - | - | TRBV6-5 | TGTGCCAGCAGTTACTCGAGGGACACTGAAGCTTTCTTT | CASSYSRDTEAFF
TRBJ2-7 | TRBD2 | - | TRBV7-8 | TGTGCCAGCAGCTTACCCGTACAGCGGGACCCCTACGAGCAGTACTTC | CASSLPVQRDPYEQYF
TRBJ2-3 | TRBD2 | once | TRBV7-8 | TGTGCCAGCAGCTTCGGACTAGCGGGATCAGATACGCAGTATTTT | CASSFGLAGSDTQYF
TRBJ2-7 | - | - | TRBV28 | TGTGCCAGCAGTCACCAAGGCAGGTCCTACGAGCAGTACTTC | CASSHQGRSYEQYF
TRBJ2-2 | - | few | TRBV10-3 | TGTGCCATCAGTGTCCCGACCGGGGAGCTGTTTTTT | CAISVPTGELFF
TRBJ2-2 | TRBD1 | - | TRBV5-6 | TGTGCCAGCAGCAGAGCGACAGGGTTTTTTCCCGGGGAGCTGTTTTTT | CASSRATGFFPGELFF
TRBJ2-6 | - | - | TRBV6-1 | TGTGCCAGCAGTGCGGCAGGCTCGGGGGCCAACGTCCTGACTTTC | CASSAAGSGANVLTF
TRBJ2-3 | - | few | TRBV11-2 | TGTGCCAGCAGCTCCGGGTGGGCAGATACGCAGTATTTT | CASSSGWADTQYF
TRBJ2-7 | - | - | TRBV7-9 | TGTTCCAGCAGCTTATCGGGTGGGGGGAGATGGGAAAACGAGCAGTACTTC | CSSSLSGGGRWENEQYF
TRBJ2-5 | TRBD1 | few | TRBV5-1 | TGCGCCAGCAGTTTCAGACAGGGCCTCCAAGAGACCCAGTACTTC | CASSFRQGLQETQYF
TRBJ1-4 | TRBD1 | - | TRBV19 | TGTGCCAGTAGCAACTCCGGGACAGGGAATGAAAAACTGTTTTTT | CASSNSGTGNEKLFF
TRBJ2-3 | TRBD1 | - | TRBV5-1 | TGCGCCAGCAGCTTTATGACAGGGGGTAGGTTGACAGATACGCAGTATTTT | CASSFMTGGRLTDTQYF
TRBJ2-3 | TRBD2 | many | TRBV7-9 | TGTGCCAGCAGCTCCGTGACGGGGGGTGTGGATACGCAGTATTTT | CASSSVTGGVDTQYF
TRBJ2-1 | TRBD2 | - | TRBV7-9 | TGTGCCAGCAGCTTAATTGTGGGGAGGGCCTCTGGCAATGAGCAGTTCTTC | CASSLIVGRASGNEQFF
TRBJ2-5 | TRBD2 | - | TRBV4-2 | TGTGCCAGCAGCCAAGAACTAGCGGAGCAAGAGACCCAGTACTTC | CASSQELAEQETQYF
TRBJ2-5 | TRBD1 | - | TRBV28 | TGTGCCAGCAGTTTCCCGACAGGGGGGGGGATGGAGACCCAGTACTTC | CASSFPTGGGMETQYF
TRBJ1-1 | TRBD1 | - | TRBV28 | TGTGCCAGCAGTTTCATCAGGGGGCTTGTGGACACTGAAGCTTTCTTT | CASSFIRGLVDTEAFF
TRBJ1-4 | - | - | TRBV4-1 | TGCGCCAGCACGAGGGGGACTAATGAAAAACTGTTTTTT | CASTRGTNEKLFF
TRBJ2-5 | TRBD2 | - | TRBV7-8 | TGTGCCAGCAGGAGAACTAGCGGGGGGGCCCTCGTCCAAGAGACCCAGTACTTC | CASRRTSGGALVQETQYF
TRBJ2-1 | TRBD2 | few | TRBV28 | TGTGCCAGCCATACCCCGGCTAGCGGGGGAAATGAGCAGTTCTTC | CASHTPASGGNEQFF
TRBJ2-5 | - | - | TRBV14 | TGTGCCAGCAGCCAAGTTTCAAGCGGACAGCGCAACTTC | CASSQVSSGQRNF
TRBJ2-1 | - | - | TRBV28 | TGTGCCAGCAGTTTATGTTGCCGGGTAGGAAGCTCCTACAATGAGCAGTTCTTC | CASSLCCRVGSSYNEQFF
TRBJ2-1 | TRBD1 | - | TRBV9 | TGTGCCAGCGGACAGGAGACTTACAATGAGCAGTTCTTC | CASGQETYNEQFF
TRBJ2-2 | TRBD1 | - | TRBV27 | TGTGCCAGCACAACTAACAGGGGCCGAAACACCGGGGAGCTGTTTTTT | CASTTNRGRNTGELFF